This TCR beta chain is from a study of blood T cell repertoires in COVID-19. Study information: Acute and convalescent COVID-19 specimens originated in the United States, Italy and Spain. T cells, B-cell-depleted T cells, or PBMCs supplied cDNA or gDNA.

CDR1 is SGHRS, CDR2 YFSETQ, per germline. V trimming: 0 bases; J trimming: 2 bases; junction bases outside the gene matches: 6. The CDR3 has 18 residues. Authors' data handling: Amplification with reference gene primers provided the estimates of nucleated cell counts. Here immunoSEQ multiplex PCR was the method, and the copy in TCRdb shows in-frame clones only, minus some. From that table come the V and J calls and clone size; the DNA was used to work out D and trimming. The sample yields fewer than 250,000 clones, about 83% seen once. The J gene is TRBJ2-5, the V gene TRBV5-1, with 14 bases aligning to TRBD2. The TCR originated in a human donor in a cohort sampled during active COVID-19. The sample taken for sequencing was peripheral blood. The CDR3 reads CASSLGLAGGPGQETQYF. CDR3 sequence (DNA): TGCGCCAGCAGCTTGGGACTAGCGGGAGGGCCGGGGCAAGAGACCCAGTACTTC. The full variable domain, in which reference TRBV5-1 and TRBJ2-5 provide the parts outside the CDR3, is KAGVTQTPRYLIKTRGQQVTLSCSPISGHRSVSWYQQTPGQGLQFLFEYFSETQRNKGNFPGRFSGRQFSNSRSEMNVSTLELGDSALYLCASSLGLAGGPGQETQYFGPGTRLLVL.